This TCR beta chain was captured by sequencing in a study of T-cell memory formation after mild COVID-19. Study as a whole: TCR clustering was largely donor specific.

TCRdb re-called the 5' RACE reads through MiXCR, storing one row per CDR3 protein. This sample has under 550,000 distinct CDR3 sequences, with 18% found just once. This clonotype was counted only a few times. Antigen unknown. Overall study results and limits: Contracting clones, day 15 to 85, had balanced CD4/CD8, and later expanders favored CD4+. Clonal second-wave expansions that peaked on day 37 had unconfirmed SARS-CoV-2 specificity. The appearance of some responding clones in pre-infection memory suggested that cross-reactive memory joined.

V lost 3 bases to trimming and J lost 1 base; unmatched junction nucleotides: 6. Germline V gives CDR1 SGHRS, CDR2 YFSETQ. CDR3 size: 15 residues. The TCR comes from an adult woman who had mild COVID-19 (a few samples of this study predate the infection). Cell type and time point are not known. This chain uses TRBV5-1 with TRBJ2-7; TRBD1 matches at 8 bases. Sequenced material: PBMCs or a T cell subset sorted from them (not recorded which). CDR3 protein: CASSWGTGDSYEQYF. In DNA form, the CDR3 reads TGCGCCAGCAGCTGGGGGACAGGCGATTCCTACGAGCAGTACTTC.